These 17 T cell receptor beta chains share one sample of origin, sequenced in a study of molecular identifiers for immune sequencing clone quantification. MiXCR, applied by TCRdb to the PCR reads, yields one record per CDR3 protein. The data contain hundreds of thousands of distinct CDR3 sequences, less than 30% of them singletons. The specimen was naive CD8+ T cells from blood, with Jurkat cell RNA spiked in. The subset is: FACS-sorted CD8+CD4-CCR7+CD45RA+ naive T cells. All receptors come from a human donor in good health. Some libraries in this study had Jurkat cell RNA spiked in.

This clonotype showed up just a few times. The chain recombines TRBV9 with TRBJ1-3; 10 positions match TRBD1. CDR1 and CDR2 (germline): SGDLS, YYNGEE. The V and J ends lost 5 bases and 7 bases, in that order; junction bases with no gene match: 6. The CDR3 has 14 residues. DNA of the CDR3: TGTGCCAGCAGTGCCGGGACAGGGGTTAACACCATATATTTT. It translates to CASSAGTGVNTIYF. The entire variable domain, with the rest obtained from reference TRBV9 and TRBJ1-3, is as follows: DSGVTQTPKHLITATGQRVTLRCSPRSGDLSVYWYQQSLDQGLQFLIQYYNGEERAKGNILERFSAQQFPDLHSELNLSSLELGDSALYFCASSAGTGVNTIYFGEGSWLTVV.

This chain connects TRBV11-2 to TRBJ1-2; 7 nucleotides align to TRBD1. Germline V gene data show CDR1 as SGHAT and CDR2 as FQNNGV. This CDR3 region has 16 residues. Trimming cost V 6 bases and J 0 bases; bases outside gene matches: 10. This CDR3 is CASSSRQGPANYGYTF. The CDR3 DNA follows: TGTGCCAGCAGTTCTCGACAGGGACCGGCTAACTATGGCTACACCTTC.

This clonotype was counted many times. This chain links TRBV27 with TRBJ2-3, with D unclear. The CDR3 spans 14 residues. The germline CDR1 and CDR2 sequences are MNHEY and SMNVEV (reference sequence). With 0 bases removed from V and 3 bases from J, the gap between germline ends came to 7 bases. The CDR3: CASSLSIFTDTQYF. DNA of the CDR3: TGTGCCAGCAGTTTATCCATTTTTACAGATACGCAGTATTTT.

This clonotype turned up a few times. One junction end does not reproduce the germline sequence, and a read error may be involved. The genes are TRBV6-5 and TRBJ2-7; 7 bases agree with TRBD1. CDR3 length: 14 residues. In germline, CDR1 is MNHEY, CDR2 SVGAGI. The CDR3 loop reads CAGSYDGTAYEQYF. The CDR3 region has the DNA TGTGCCGGCAGTTATGACGGGACAGCCTACGAGCAGTACTTC.

As for this clonotype: A much larger clone is a single base away; this may be a read error. The chain joins TRBV13 to TRBJ2-7, with D possibly being TRBD1 (7 bases). The CDR3 consists of 17 residues. The germline gives CDR1 PRHDT, CDR2 FYEKMQ (reference sequence). The CDR3 DNA is TGTGCCAGCAACTTATCCCGCGGGGTAGCGGACAGGTACGAGCAGTACTTC. It is translated as CASNLSRGVADRYEQYF. Full variable domain (rest looked up from reference TRBV13 and TRBJ2-7): AAGVIQSPRHLIKEKRETATLKCYPIPRHDTVYWYQQGPGQDPQFLISFYEKMQSDKGSIPDRFSAQQFSDYHSELNMSSLELGDSALYFCASNLSRGVADRYEQYFGPGTRLTVT.

This rearrangement joins TRBV7-2 to TRBJ2-7; 7 bases fit TRBD1. V was pared by 5 bases and J by 3 bases, with 7 bases of the junction left unmatched. The CDR3 consists of 14 residues. CDR1 SGHTA and CDR2 FQGNSA come from the germline V gene. The chain's CDR3 is CASSNGYRGYEQYF. The CDR3 DNA follows: TGTGCCAGCAGCAACGGCTACAGGGGCTACGAGCAGTACTTC.

The rearrangement joins TRBV20-1 to TRBJ2-1; 8 bases are shared with TRBD1. Trimming took 0 bases from V and 8 from J; bases not matched to a gene: 9. In germline, CDR1 is DFQATT, CDR2 SNEGSKA (reference sequence). The CDR3 runs 15 residues. CDR3 bases: TGCAGTGCTAGAGAAACAGGGGGTCGGAGGGATGAGCAGTTCTTC. Residues: CSARETGGRRDEQFF.

This clonotype has ten or more counts. The chain joins TRBV9 to TRBJ1-4; no clear D gene. Trimming removed 2 bases from V and 0 bases from J, with 8 bases in between. This CDR3 has 15 amino acids. The V gene's germline CDR1 is SGDLS and CDR2 YYNGEE. CDR3 DNA sequence: TGTGCCAGCAGCGTTGTATCTTCAACTAATGAAAAACTGTTTTTT. This encodes CASSVVSSTNEKLFF.

This clonotype was recorded once. Since a much larger clone is just one base distant, this may be a read error. The chain employs TRBV12-3 or TRBV12-4 and TRBJ2-5, with D unclear. This CDR3 region has 14 residues. Trimming shortened V by 7 bases and J by 0 bases, and 12 bases separated the two germline ends. The CDR3 region is CASTLQINQETQYF. The CDR3 coding sequence is TGTGCCAGCACTCTGCAGATTAACCAAGAGACCCAGTACTTC.

The sample holds one count of this clonotype. This rearrangement joins TRBV6-2 or TRBV6-3 to TRBJ1-1, with D tentatively TRBD1 (6 bases). CDR1 and CDR2 (germline): MNHEY, SVGEGT. The CDR3 extends over 13 amino acids. Trimming removed 4 bases from V and 11 bases from J, with 17 bases in between. The CDR3 DNA follows: TGTGCCAGCAGTTCCGCCTCAGGGGTTGCCGCTTTCTTT. It yields the protein CASSSASGVAAFF.

This clonotype was counted a few times. The gene calls are TRBV4-3 and TRBJ1-6, with D unclear. Germline values: CDR1 LGHNA, CDR2 YSLEER. This CDR3 has 15 amino acids. The V gene lost 4 bases and the J gene lost 5 bases, with 12 bases spanning the gap. CDR3: CASSPGSADNSPLHF. The CDR3 region has the DNA TGCGCCAGCAGCCCCGGGAGTGCAGATAATTCACCCCTCCACTTT.

As regards this clonotype: Since a much larger clone is just one base distant, this may be a read error. CDR3 region: CSARGRLADYNEQFF. CDR3 sequence (DNA): TGCAGTGCTAGAGGCCGACTAGCGGACTACAATGAGCAGTTCTTC. The V call is TRBV20-1, the J call TRBJ2-1; TRBD2 matches at 9 bases. This CDR3 contains 15 residues. V dropped 1 base and J dropped 3; count of bases not matched to a gene: 4. Per the germline V gene, CDR1 is DFQATT and CDR2 is SNEGSKA (reference sequence).

This clonotype was seen at least ten times. The chain is built from TRBV24-1 and TRBJ2-3; D is ambiguous. Trimming cost V 4 bases and J 6 bases, with 7 bases left between them. The germline CDR1 and CDR2 sequences are KGHDR and SFDVKD. The CDR3 has 12 residues. The CDR3 here is CATSELGDTQYF. The CDR3 DNA sequence: TGTGCCACCAGTGAGCTTGGGGATACGCAGTATTTT.

This clonotype was counted at least ten times. The genes are TRBV6-6 and TRBJ2-4; 9 bases match TRBD2. The trim removed 6 bases at V and 6 bases at J, leaving 6 bases unmatched. Germline CDR1 is MNHNY and CDR2 is SVGAGI (reference sequence). This CDR3 region has 14 residues. DNA for the CDR3: TGTGCCAGCAGAGACCCGGGACTAGCAAACATTCAGTACTTC. This gives the protein CASRDPGLANIQYF.

At least ten counts were recorded for this clonotype. The genes are TRBV6-5 and TRBJ2-3; no definite D call. Trimming shortened V by 2 bases and J by 1 base, and 7 bases separated the two germline ends. This CDR3 has 14 amino acids. Germline-derived CDR1 and CDR2 are MNHEY and SVGAGI. In nucleotides, the CDR3 is TGTGCCAGCAGTTACGGTTGGGGCACAGATACGCAGTATTTT. It specifies CASSYGWGTDTQYF.

This clonotype appeared a few times. This chain uses TRBV7-9 with TRBJ2-1; the match to TRBD2 covers 9 bases. The length of the CDR3 is 17 residues. Germline values: CDR1 SEHNR, CDR2 FQNEAQ (reference sequence). V lost 7 bases to trimming and J lost 4 bases; unmatched junction nucleotides: 14. The CDR3 DNA is TGTGCCAGCATCCCCCCCCAGACTAGCGGACTATACAATGAGCAGTTCTTC. Translating gives CASIPPQTSGLYNEQFF.

About this clonotype itself: This may stem from a read error, because a much larger clone lies one nucleotide away. V usage is TRBV29-1 and J usage is TRBJ1-1; D might be TRBD1 (5 bases). CDR1 and CDR2 (germline): SQVTM, ANQGSEA. This CDR3 has 14 residues. This chain's CDR3 is CSVNPAGGNPEAFF. DNA of the CDR3: TGCAGCGTAAACCCCGCCGGGGGGAACCCTGAAGCTTTCTTT.